What follows are 12 T cell receptor beta chains derived from one specimen sequenced in a study of shared clonotypes between healthy human individuals. Sequenced by immunoSEQ multiplex PCR; TCRdb stores in-frame clones only, minus some. This table has about 640,000 clones, approximately 75% appearing once. The sample taken for sequencing was memory CD4+ T cells sorted from blood. This sample's subset: CD45RA-negative fraction. Receptors originate from a young woman in good health.

The chain links TRBV5-7 to TRBJ2-5; TRBD2 aligns across 10 bases. TRBV5-7 qualifies as an ORF whose function is uncertain. This CDR3 is built from 15 residues. Trimming at V came to 5 bases and at J to 4 bases, leaving 8 bases not matched to a gene. The chain's CDR3 is CASSASGSAVETQYF. CDR3 DNA: TGTGCCAGCAGTGCTAGCGGGAGCGCGGTAGAGACCCAGTACTTC.

The chain recombines TRBV18 with TRBJ1-5; 7 positions agree with TRBD1. The germline CDR1 and CDR2 sequences are KGHSH and LQKENI. Trimming cost V 5 bases and J 4 bases; bases outside gene matches: 2. The CDR3 covers 13 residues. CDR3 in amino acids: CASSTTGNQPQHF. The CDR3 DNA reads TGTGCCAGCTCAACGACAGGGAATCAGCCCCAGCATTTT. Full variable domain (outside the CDR3, taken from reference TRBV18 and TRBJ1-5): NAGVMQNPRHLVRRRGQEARLRCSPMKGHSHVYWYRQLPEEGLKFMVYLQKENIIDESGMPKERFSAEFPKEGPSILRIQQVVRGDSAAYFCASSTTGNQPQHFGDGTRLSIL.

V is TRBV4-2 and J is TRBJ2-3, with 9 nucleotides matching TRBD2. The CDR3 has 15 amino acids. The junction had 5 bases not matched to a gene; V was cut back by 7 bases and J by 0 bases. Germline CDR1 is LGHNA and CDR2 is YNFKEQ. The DNA of the CDR3 is TGTGCCAGCAACCAGCGGGAGGCCAGCACAGATACGCAGTATTTT. It is translated as CASNQREASTDTQYF.

The chain is built from TRBV5-4 and TRBJ2-7, with D unclear. Germline loops: CDR1 SGHNT, CDR2 YYREEE (reference sequence). V was cut by 5 bases and J by 8 bases, with 14 bases left in between. CDR3 size: 12 residues. CDR3 sequence: CASSYDRDKQYF. The CDR3 DNA is TGTGCCAGCAGTTACGACCGAGACAAGCAGTACTTC.

This clone was counted between two and nine times. The chain combines TRBV5-1 with TRBJ1-4; the D is unclear. The V end lost 2 bases, the J end lost 5 bases, and 10 bases lay between the germline ends. Germline V gives CDR1 SGHRS, CDR2 YFSETQ. This CDR3 has 14 residues. DNA for the CDR3: TGCGCCAGCAGCTTTGGGGAGAAAAATGAAAAACTGTTTTTT. Translation: CASSFGEKNEKLFF. The variable domain in full, with the rest retrieved from reference TRBV5-1 and TRBJ1-4, is KAGVTQTPRYLIKTRGQQVTLSCSPISGHRSVSWYQQTPGQGLQFLFEYFSETQRNKGNFPGRFSGRQFSNSRSEMNVSTLELGDSALYLCASSFGEKNEKLFFGSGTQLSVL.

The chain uses TRBV4-2 and TRBJ2-3; tentative D call: TRBD1 (6 bases). The germline V and J ends were trimmed by 3 bases and 3 bases, with 13 bases remaining between them. Per germline, CDR1 LGHNA and CDR2 YNFKEQ. This CDR3 has 15 amino acids. CDR3: CASSHRGGLTDTQYF. CDR3 DNA: TGTGCCAGCAGCCACAGGGGTGGGCTTACAGATACGCAGTATTTT.

This clone came up a few times. The J gene is TRBJ2-2, the V gene TRBV6-5, with TRBD2 identical over 12 bases. CDR3 size: 15 residues. Germline loops: CDR1 MNHEY, CDR2 SVGAGI. J lost 6 bases, V lost 4 bases, and 3 bases had no gene match. The CDR3 coding sequence is TGTGCCAGCAGTTCGGGACTAGCGGGCGCCGGGGAGCTGTTTTTT. It encodes CASSSGLAGAGELFF.

This clone was detected once. The gene calls are TRBV28 and TRBJ2-7; possibly TRBD1 or TRBD2 for D (6 bases each). Trimming shortened V by 7 bases and J by 5 bases, and 12 bases separated the two germline ends. The CDR3 runs to 12 residues. Germline assignment: CDR1 MDHEN and CDR2 SYDVKM. CDR3 region: CASKGGLHEQYF. CDR3 sequence (DNA): TGTGCCAGCAAGGGGGGACTGCACGAGCAGTACTTC.

This clone was detected once. The V call is TRBV18, the J call TRBJ2-1; D is ambiguous. Germline CDR1 reads KGHSH; CDR2 reads LQKENI. Trimming shortened V by 6 bases and J by 4 bases, and 10 bases separated the two germline ends. This CDR3 comprises 13 residues. The CDR3 loop reads CASSADVYNEQFF. CDR3 coding DNA: TGTGCCAGCTCTGCGGACGTGTACAATGAGCAGTTCTTC.

The CDR3, as DNA: TGTGCCAGCTCCGGAAACGGGGGCGAGCAGTACTTC. Translated, it gives CASSGNGGEQYF. The rearrangement links TRBV18 to TRBJ2-7; a weak D match, TRBD2 (6 bases). Looked up from germline, CDR1 is KGHSH and CDR2 is LQKENI. V was cut by 6 bases and J by 6 bases, with 12 bases left in between. The CDR3 runs 12 residues. Using reference TRBV18 and TRBJ2-7 for the parts outside the CDR3, the full variable domain is NAGVMQNPRHLVRRRGQEARLRCSPMKGHSHVYWYRQLPEEGLKFMVYLQKENIIDESGMPKERFSAEFPKEGPSILRIQQVVRGDSAAYFCASSGNGGEQYFGPGTRLTVT.

In the case of this clone: The sample holds other DNA sequences that translate to the same CDR3. The chain uses TRBV7-9 and TRBJ1-5; D is uncertain. CDR1 is SEHNR and CDR2 is FQNEAQ in the germline V gene (reference sequence). The CDR3 runs to 12 residues. V was cut by 5 bases and J by 6 bases, with 8 bases left in between. The CDR3, as DNA: TGTGCCAGCAGCCGGGGAGGTCAGCCCCAGCATTTT. Protein: CASSRGGQPQHF.

Here the CDR3 DNA reads TGTGCCAGCGCCTTGCAGGGGGTGGCAACCTACGAGCAGTACTTC. It encodes CASALQGVATYEQYF. The rearrangement joins TRBV27 to TRBJ2-7; 7 nucleotides match TRBD1. CDR3 length equals 15 residues. After removal of 8 bases from V and 2 bases from J, the junction contained 12 bases not matched to a gene. In germline, CDR1 is MNHEY, CDR2 SMNVEV (reference sequence).